Shown below are 24 T cell receptor beta chains from a single sample sequenced in a study of HIV-infected patients and healthy controls. Approximately 500 ng RNA was reverse transcribed with alpha and beta constant-region primers. Alpha and beta chain libraries were made separately by chain-specific third strand synthesis with multiplexing indices. TCRdb re-called the 5' RACE reads through MiXCR, storing one row per CDR3 protein. The data contain under 7,500 distinct CDR3 sequences, 8.8% of them singletons. Follow-up blood was drawn about 14 weeks, roughly three months, after antiretroviral therapy began. Whole blood was used without fractionation, so all unsorted peripheral T cells were included. Sequencing used blood, obtained during antiretroviral therapy. The receptors come from an adult with HIV infection.

This clonotype came up a few times. The chain couples TRBV20-1 to TRBJ2-3, with D uncertain. V was shortened by 6 bases and J by 6 bases, with 13 bases between the two germline ends. Germline V CDR1 and CDR2: DFQATT, SNEGSKA (reference sequence). The CDR3 is 12 residues long. CDR3 amino acids: CSARHQLDTQYF. CDR3 DNA: TGCAGTGCGAGACACCAGCTTGATACGCAGTATTTT.

The V gene is TRBV3-1, the J gene TRBJ1-5; D remains ambiguous. Trimming took off 1 base at V and 1 base at J, with 5 bases between the two ends. Germline CDR1 reads LGHDT; CDR2 reads YNNKEL (reference sequence). The CDR3 contains 14 residues. This CDR3 reads CASSQGLSNQPQHF. Here the CDR3 DNA reads TGTGCCAGCAGCCAAGGACTGAGCAATCAGCCCCAGCATTTT.

This clonotype was counted many times. The rearrangement joins TRBV28 to TRBJ1-1; 7 bases are shared with TRBD1. Germline V lookup: CDR1 MDHEN, CDR2 SYDVKM. The CDR3 contains 12 residues. The J segment lost 4 bases and the V segment lost 8 bases, leaving 4 bases of the junction unmatched. The CDR3 DNA reads TGTGCCAGCTGCACAGGGGTCACTGAAGCTTTCTTT. Translation gives CASCTGVTEAFF.

J is TRBJ2-1 and V is TRBV7-9; 11 bases line up with TRBD2. The junction had 6 bases not matched to a gene; V was cut back by 4 bases and J by 7 bases. Germline CDR1 is SEHNR and CDR2 is FQNEAQ (reference sequence). The CDR3 sequence is 15 residues long. The CDR3 DNA sequence: TGTGCCAGCAGCTCCCGACTAGCGGGATCTAATGAGCAGTTCTTC. It is translated as CASSSRLAGSNEQFF.

In its sample, this clonotype was seen many times. The V call is TRBV6-2 or TRBV6-3, the J call TRBJ1-1; no clear D. Germline assignment: CDR1 MNHEY and CDR2 SVGEGT. Trimming stripped 1 base from V and 4 bases from J, with 7 bases between. The CDR3 length is 13 residues. CDR3: CASSYFTRTEAFF. In nucleotides, the CDR3 is TGTGCCAGCAGTTACTTCACGCGCACTGAAGCTTTCTTT.

This clonotype has only a few counts. This chain uses TRBV29-1 with TRBJ2-1; no clear D. The CDR3 is made up of 14 amino acids. The V end lost 2 bases, the J end lost 5 bases, and 13 bases lay between the germline ends. Germline CDR1 and CDR2: SQVTM and ANQGSEA. The chain's CDR3 is CSVEYTAANNEQFF. CDR3 bases: TGCAGCGTTGAATACACCGCGGCCAACAATGAGCAGTTCTTC.

By frequency in the sample, this clonotype is medium-sized. This chain uses TRBV7-6 with TRBJ2-5; 9 bases match TRBD2. The CDR3 runs 16 residues. Germline loops: CDR1 SGHVS, CDR2 FNYEAQ. V dropped 4 bases and J dropped 0; count of bases not matched to a gene: 6. CDR3 coding DNA: TGTGCCAGCAGCTCTAGCGGGACCACCCACCAAGAGACCCAGTACTTC. Its translation is CASSSSGTTHQETQYF.

This clonotype occurred many times. The chain links TRBV27 to TRBJ2-7, with 7 bases matching TRBD2. The length of the CDR3 is 14 residues. Per germline, CDR1 MNHEY and CDR2 SMNVEV (reference sequence). The trim removed 3 bases at V and 2 bases at J, leaving 4 bases unmatched. CDR3 in DNA: TGTGCCAGCAGTTTTGGGGGGGGAACCTACGAGCAGTACTTC. Translating it yields CASSFGGGTYEQYF.

This clonotype is labeled medium-sized. The chain combines TRBV14 with TRBJ2-7; D remains ambiguous. The V end lost 4 bases, the J end lost 7 bases, and 11 bases lay between the germline ends. The CDR3 consists of 12 residues. Per germline, CDR1 SGHDN and CDR2 FVKESK. This chain's CDR3 is CASSPTPREQYF. CDR3 sequence (DNA): TGTGCCAGCAGCCCGACACCCAGGGAGCAGTACTTC.

This clonotype is medium-sized in the sample. The CDR3 DNA follows: TGTGCCAGCAGCCTCAATCTAGCGGGAGAGGAGATCAATGAGCAGTTCTTC. Encoded protein: CASSLNLAGEEINEQFF. This rearrangement joins TRBV7-9 to TRBJ2-1; TRBD2 agrees at 10 bases. The CDR3 covers 17 residues. Germline V gene data show CDR1 as SEHNR and CDR2 as FQNEAQ (reference sequence). Unmatched junction bases numbered 13, after V lost 5 bases and J lost 6 bases.

By share of the sample, this clonotype is medium-sized. The chain employs TRBV4-2 and TRBJ2-5; 10 bases agree with TRBD1. The V gene end was trimmed by 0 bases and the J gene end by 4 bases; junction bases not matched to a gene: 2. Per the germline V gene, CDR1 is LGHNA and CDR2 is YNFKEQ. The CDR3 totals 15 residues. This CDR3 reads CASSQEDRGRETQYF. The CDR3 DNA reads as TGTGCCAGCAGCCAAGAAGACAGGGGGCGAGAGACCCAGTACTTC.

This clonotype was recorded at least ten times. The genes are TRBV5-1 and TRBJ1-1; 8 bases fit TRBD1. Germline loops: CDR1 SGHRS, CDR2 YFSETQ. V gave up 4 bases and J gave up 1 base; unmatched junction bases: 6. This CDR3 spans 15 amino acids. The CDR3 here is CASSEQGVENTEAFF. In DNA, the CDR3 is TGCGCCAGCAGCGAACAGGGGGTCGAGAACACTGAAGCTTTCTTT. The whole variable domain, remainder taken from reference TRBV5-1 and TRBJ1-1, is KAGVTQTPRYLIKTRGQQVTLSCSPISGHRSVSWYQQTPGQGLQFLFEYFSETQRNKGNFPGRFSGRQFSNSRSEMNVSTLELGDSALYLCASSEQGVENTEAFFGQGTRLTVV.

This clonotype was detected ten times or more. J is TRBJ2-7 and V is TRBV5-1, with D uncertain. The CDR3 extends over 14 amino acids. Germline loops: CDR1 SGHRS, CDR2 YFSETQ. V lost 3 bases, J lost 1 base, and 11 bases lay in between. The CDR3: CASSSTTTSYEQYF. For the CDR3, the DNA is TGCGCCAGCAGCTCGACGACAACATCCTACGAGCAGTACTTC.

The chain joins TRBV10-3 to TRBJ2-1; 10 bases are shared with TRBD2. Germline V CDR1 and CDR2: ENHRY, SYGVKD. V trimming: 7 bases; J trimming: 0 bases; junction bases outside the gene matches: 6. This CDR3 has 16 amino acids. CDR3 coding DNA: TGTGCCATCACAGGACTAGCGGACAGCTCCTACAATGAGCAGTTCTTC. Translated, it gives CAITGLADSSYNEQFF.

This sequence joins TRBV6-5 and TRBJ1-1; D gene ambiguous. The germline V gene encodes CDR1 MNHEY and CDR2 SVGAGI. The CDR3 is made up of 12 amino acids. Deletions cut 5 bases from V and 1 base from J, with 5 bases between. CDR3 sequence reads: CASSPTNTEAFF. DNA of the CDR3: TGTGCCAGCAGTCCAACGAACACTGAAGCTTTCTTT.

This chain links TRBV30 with TRBJ2-1; TRBD2 aligns across 11 bases. Germline loops: CDR1 GTSNPN, CDR2 SVGIG (reference sequence). This CDR3 contains 14 residues. The V gene end was trimmed by 5 bases and the J gene end by 8 bases; junction bases not matched to a gene: 8. The CDR3 loop reads CAWGFSGRVDEQFF. The CDR3 coding sequence is TGTGCCTGGGGGTTTAGCGGGAGGGTGGATGAGCAGTTCTTC. The complete variable domain, with remaining parts taken from reference TRBV30 and TRBJ2-1, reads SQTIHQWPATLVQPVGSPLSLECTVEGTSNPNLYWYRQAAGRGLQLLFYSVGIGQISSEVPQNLSASRPQDRQFILSSKKLLLSDSGFYLCAWGFSGRVDEQFFGPGTRLTVL.

By share, this clonotype counts as medium-sized. The chain joins TRBV5-6 to TRBJ2-2; TRBD1 is a possible D gene (6 bases). The ends were cut back, 3 bases at V and 8 bases at J, with 20 bases in the middle. Germline CDR1 and CDR2: SGHDT and YYEEEE. CDR3 length: 16 amino acids. The CDR3 coding sequence is TGTGCCAGCAGCTACCGGATACTGGACAGCTCAGGGGAGCTGTTTTTT. Its protein product is CASSYRILDSSGELFF.

This clonotype occurred a few times. This chain connects TRBV19 to TRBJ1-2, with D uncertain. The V end lost 4 bases, the J end lost 8 bases, and 11 bases lay between the germline ends. Germline CDR1 reads LNHDA; CDR2 reads SQIVND (reference sequence). The CDR3 covers 12 residues. This chain's CDR3 is CASSKGGSGYTF. The CDR3 nucleotides read TGTGCCAGTAGTAAAGGAGGGAGCGGCTACACCTTC.

This clonotype was counted at least ten times. The chain employs TRBV6-5 and TRBJ1-2; 8 nucleotides match TRBD1. Trimming removed 3 bases from V and 8 bases from J; junction bases left unmatched: 26. The CDR3 spans 20 residues. CDR1 is MNHEY, CDR2 SVGAGI, per germline. CDR3 residues: CASSYLQVGRDRTPRRGYTF. The CDR3 DNA follows: TGTGCCAGCAGTTATCTCCAGGTGGGCCGGGACAGGACCCCTCGGAGGGGCTACACCTTC.

This clonotype is medium-sized by share. V usage is TRBV7-9 and J usage is TRBJ2-1, with D possibly matching TRBD1 (6 bases). CDR1 and CDR2 (germline): SEHNR, FQNEAQ (reference sequence). V was shortened by 2 bases and J by 2 bases, with 10 bases between the two germline ends. The length of the CDR3 is 15 residues. Written as DNA, the CDR3 is TGTGCCAGCAGCTTATCGCAGGGGACCTACAATGAGCAGTTCTTC. It yields the protein CASSLSQGTYNEQFF.

This clonotype is medium-sized (0.01 to 0.1%) by share. The chain couples TRBV28 to TRBJ2-7; D is possibly TRBD1 (6 bases). The germline V and J ends were trimmed by 6 bases and 7 bases, with 25 bases remaining between them. CDR1 and CDR2 (germline): MDHEN, SYDVKM. CDR3 length: 16 residues. CDR3 protein: CASSYREGDTSWEQYF. As DNA, the CDR3 is TGTGCCAGCAGCTATAGGGAAGGGGACACCTCTTGGGAGCAGTACTTC.

This clonotype has at least ten counts. The chain links TRBV2 to TRBJ1-5; D is unresolved. Germline V lookup: CDR1 SNHLY, CDR2 FYNNEI. The V end lost 7 bases, the J end lost 0 bases, and 7 bases lay between the germline ends. This CDR3 has 13 residues. CDR3 DNA sequence: TGTGCCAGCACTCAGAATAGCAATCAGCCCCAGCATTTT. It is translated as CASTQNSNQPQHF.

This clonotype was counted at least ten times. The V gene is TRBV12-3 or TRBV12-4, the J gene TRBJ2-7; D possibly corresponds to TRBD2 (6 bases). This CDR3 contains 13 residues. V was pared by 6 bases and J by 7 bases, with 16 bases between. The CDR3 protein is CASSPGLTREQYF. The CDR3 DNA sequence: TGTGCCAGCAGCCCGGGACTTACGAGGGAGCAGTACTTC.

The chain is built from TRBV7-3 and TRBJ2-3; maybe TRBD1 (6 bases). The CDR3 spans 14 residues. Germline V gives CDR1 SGHTA, CDR2 FQGTGA. Deletions cut 5 bases from V and 3 bases from J, with 12 bases between. DNA of the CDR3: TGTGCCAGCAGCGGGGGCTATCGTACAGATACGCAGTATTTT. Amino acid sequence: CASSGGYRTDTQYF.